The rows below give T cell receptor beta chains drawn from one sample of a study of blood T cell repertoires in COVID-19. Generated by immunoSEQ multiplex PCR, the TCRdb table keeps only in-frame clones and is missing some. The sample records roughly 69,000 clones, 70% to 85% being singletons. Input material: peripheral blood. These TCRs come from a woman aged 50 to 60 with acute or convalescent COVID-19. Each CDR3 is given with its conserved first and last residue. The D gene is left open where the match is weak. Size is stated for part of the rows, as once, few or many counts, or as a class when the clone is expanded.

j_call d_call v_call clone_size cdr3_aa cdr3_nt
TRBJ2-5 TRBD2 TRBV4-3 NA CASSQDSITSGSETQYF TGCGCCAGCAGCCAAGATTCGATCACTAGCGGGAGTGAGACCCAGTACTTC
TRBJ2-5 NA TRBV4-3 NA CASSREVAGTQETQYF TGCGCCAGCAGCCGGGAGGTGGCAGGAACCCAAGAGACCCAGTACTTC
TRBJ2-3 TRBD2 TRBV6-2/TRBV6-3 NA CASSPAGTSVTDTQYF TGTGCCAGCAGTCCGGCAGGGACTAGCGTGACAGATACGCAGTATTTT
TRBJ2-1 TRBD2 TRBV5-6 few CASSFGLAGRPNNEQFF TGTGCCAGCAGCTTTGGCCTAGCGGGGCGACCGAACAATGAGCAGTTCTTC
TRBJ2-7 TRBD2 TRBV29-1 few CSVKRGYEQYF TGCAGCGTTAAGCGGGGCTACGAGCAGTACTTC
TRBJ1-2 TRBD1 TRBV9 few CASSVERTGRDGYTF TGTGCCAGCAGCGTAGAAAGGACAGGTCGTGATGGCTACACCTTC
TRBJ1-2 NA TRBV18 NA CASSPVAENGYTF TGTGCCAGCTCACCGGTGGCAGAAAATGGCTACACCTTC
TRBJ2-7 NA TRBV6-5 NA CASKAPGTYEQYF TGTGCCAGCAAAGCCCCAGGCACCTACGAGCAGTACTTC
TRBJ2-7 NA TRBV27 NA CASSLVWGREQYF TGTGCCAGCAGTTTAGTGTGGGGGCGCGAGCAGTACTTC
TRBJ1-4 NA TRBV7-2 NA CASSHTVGGEEKLFF TGTGCCAGCAGCCATACGGTGGGGGGGGAAGAAAAACTGTTTTTT
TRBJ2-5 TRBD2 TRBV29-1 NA CSVEYPASGRNQETQYF TGCAGCGTTGAATATCCGGCTAGCGGGAGAAACCAAGAGACCCAGTACTTC
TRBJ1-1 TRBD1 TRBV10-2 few CASSERDRGLNTEAFF TGCGCCAGCAGTGAGCGGGACAGGGGGTTGAACACTGAAGCTTTCTTT
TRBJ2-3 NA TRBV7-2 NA CASSLRVGGTDTQYF TGTGCCAGCAGCTTACGGGTAGGAGGCACGGATACGCAGTATTTT
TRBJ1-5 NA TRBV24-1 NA CATSAGGSQPQHF TGTGCCACCAGTGCGGGGGGGTCTCAGCCCCAGCATTTT
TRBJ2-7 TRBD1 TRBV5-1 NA CASSSTGNVYEQYF TGCGCCAGCAGCTCGACAGGGAACGTCTACGAGCAGTACTTC
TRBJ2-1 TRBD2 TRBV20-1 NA CSASLTSGYNEQFF TGCAGTGCTAGTTTAACTAGCGGTTACAATGAGCAGTTCTTC
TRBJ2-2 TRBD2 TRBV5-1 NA CASSLAHGLAGGYTGELFF TGCGCCAGCAGCTTGGCCCACGGACTAGCGGGGGGGTATACCGGGGAGCTGTTTTTT
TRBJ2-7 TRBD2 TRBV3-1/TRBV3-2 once CASSPLAGASNYEQYF TGTGCCAGCAGCCCCCTAGCGGGGGCAAGCAACTACGAGCAGTACTTC
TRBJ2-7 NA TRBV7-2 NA CASGTGTASREQYF TGTGCCAGCGGGACTGGGACCGCCTCCCGAGAGCAGTACTTC
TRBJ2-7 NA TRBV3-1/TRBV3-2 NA CASSQAAGNYEQYF TGTGCCAGCAGCCAAGCGGCCGGGAACTACGAGCAGTACTTC
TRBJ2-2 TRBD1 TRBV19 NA CATSGTGQFFRLTGELFF TGTGCCACTTCCGGGACAGGACAGTTCTTCCGCCTCACCGGGGAGCTGTTTTTT
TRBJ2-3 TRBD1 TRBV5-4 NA CASRDRVTDTQYF TGTGCCAGCCGGGACAGGGTAACAGATACGCAGTATTTT
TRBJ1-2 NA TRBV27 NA CASSSRTRTGAEGYTF TGTGCCAGCAGTTCGCGGACTAGGACGGGGGCGGAGGGCTACACCTTC
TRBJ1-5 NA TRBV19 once CASSSRFNQPQHF TGTGCCAGTAGTTCCCGGTTCAATCAGCCCCAGCATTTT
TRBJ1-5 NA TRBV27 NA CASSSGESNQPQHF TGTGCCAGCAGTTCCGGAGAGAGCAATCAGCCCCAGCATTTT
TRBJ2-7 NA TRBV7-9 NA CASSLVGEQYF TGTGCCAGCAGCTTAGTCGGGGAGCAGTACTTC
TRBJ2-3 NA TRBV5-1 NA CASSGGTADTQYF TGCGCCAGCAGTGGGGGCACCGCGGATACGCAGTATTTT
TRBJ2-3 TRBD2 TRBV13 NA CASSPGRGGGALTDTQYF TGTGCCAGCAGCCCAGGGAGGGGCGGGGGGGCCCTCACAGATACGCAGTATTTT
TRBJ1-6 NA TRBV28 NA CASRYSEGSPLHF TGTGCCAGCAGATACAGTGAGGGATCACCCCTCCACTTT
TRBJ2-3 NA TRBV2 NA CASSWDFTDTQYF TGTGCCAGCAGTTGGGACTTCACAGATACGCAGTATTTT
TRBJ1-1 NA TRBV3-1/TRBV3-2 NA CATRTRNTEAFF TGTGCCACCCGGACACGGAACACTGAAGCTTTCTTT
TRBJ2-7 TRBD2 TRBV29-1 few CSVEEGTSGTYEQYF TGCAGCGTTGAAGAAGGGACTAGCGGAACCTACGAGCAGTACTTC
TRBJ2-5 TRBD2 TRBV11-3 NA CASSSGLAGETQYF TGTGCCAGCAGCTCGGGACTAGCGGGCGAGACCCAGTACTTC
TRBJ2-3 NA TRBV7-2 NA CASSLGGSSDTQYF TGTGCCAGCAGCTTAGGAGGTAGTTCAGATACGCAGTATTTT
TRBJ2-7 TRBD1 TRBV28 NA CASSLLGQGGSPQYF TGTGCCAGCAGTCTACTGGGACAGGGGGGTTCTCCCCAGTACTTC
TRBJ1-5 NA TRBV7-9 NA CASSSETGGNQPQHF TGTGCCAGCAGCTCCGAGACAGGCGGCAATCAGCCCCAGCATTTT
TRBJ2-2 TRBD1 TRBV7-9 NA CASSLVGQGPGELFF TGTGCCAGCAGCTTAGTGGGACAGGGACCCGGGGAGCTGTTTTTT